Given below is one T cell receptor (beta chain) in context. What it binds is not known. In each sample, at least 7 million PBMCs were isolated. Using a J-beta primer mix together with a sample-barcoded 5' primer, a second PCR was run for roughly 6 to 12 cycles. Every cDNA molecule bore a tag from a template-switch adaptor containing 12 random nucleotides. TCRdb used MiXCR to reprocess the 5' RACE reads, holding one entry per CDR3 protein. The table shows about 1.8 million distinct CDR3 sequences, with around half occurring only once. Germline assignment: CDR1 MDHEN and CDR2 SYDVKM. CDR3 length: 13 amino acids. Trimming took 5 bases from V and 8 from J, leaving 15 bases between them. The record originates from a study of blood T cells in healthy people across ages. Study findings and constraints: More naive CD4+ cells and higher diversity marked long-lived donors relative to aged donors. Any conclusive comparison of naive versus antigen-experienced cells was prevented by using unsorted PBMCs.

The receptor was derived from a woman aged 35 to 49 in good health. Sequencing input: blood. The rearrangement uses TRBV28 and TRBJ1-2; the D gene is possibly TRBD1 (6 bases). CDR3 loop: CASSITGARGYTF. The CDR3 DNA reads as TGTGCCAGCAGTATAACGGGGGCGCGGGGCTACACCTTC.